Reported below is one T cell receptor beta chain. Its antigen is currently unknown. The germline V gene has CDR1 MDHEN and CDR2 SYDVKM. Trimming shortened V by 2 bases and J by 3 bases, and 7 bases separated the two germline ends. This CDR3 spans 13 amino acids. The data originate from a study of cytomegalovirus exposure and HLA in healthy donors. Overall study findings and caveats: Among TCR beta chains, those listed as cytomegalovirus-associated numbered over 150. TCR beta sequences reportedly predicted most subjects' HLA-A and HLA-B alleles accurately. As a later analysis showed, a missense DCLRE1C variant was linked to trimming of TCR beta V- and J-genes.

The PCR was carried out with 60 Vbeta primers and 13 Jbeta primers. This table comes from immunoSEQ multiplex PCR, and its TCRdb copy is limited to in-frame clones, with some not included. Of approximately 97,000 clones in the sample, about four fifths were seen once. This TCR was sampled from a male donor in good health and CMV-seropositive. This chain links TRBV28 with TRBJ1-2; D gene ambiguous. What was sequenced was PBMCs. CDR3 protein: CASSLGQYYGYTF. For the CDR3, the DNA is TGTGCCAGCAGTTTAGGGCAGTACTATGGCTACACCTTC.